The clone carrying this T cell receptor (beta chain) is labeled medium-sized (0.01 to 0.1%). Per germline, CDR1 SGHTA and CDR2 FQGNSA. V gave up 1 base and J gave up 6 bases; unmatched junction bases: 13. The CDR3 sequence is 18 residues long. The data derive from a study of technical replicates of blood from several donors. Using immunoSEQ multiplex PCR, the repertoire was profiled, and TCRdb retains in-frame clones only, with some absent. The table records around 67,000 clones, approximately 86% of them present only once. Material for sequencing was PBMCs. The TCR sequence derives from a human donor in good health. Some clones in this sample may be carry-over from other donors' samples. The rearrangement joins TRBV7-2 to TRBJ2-3, with 10 bases that match TRBD2. CDR3 in amino acids: CASSLVSGGHFLADTQYF. For the CDR3, the DNA is TGTGCCAGCAGCTTAGTTAGCGGGGGGCATTTTCTTGCGGATACGCAGTATTTT.